This T cell receptor (beta chain) stems from a study of metastatic and nonmetastatic thyroid tumors. This clone was picked up many times. Among the patients, none had received any treatment before thyroid surgery. This CDR3 region has 16 residues. The germline V gene encodes CDR1 SGHRS and CDR2 YFSETQ. V lost 7 bases and J 0 bases, leaving 18 bases between the germline ends. TCRdb reprocessed the PCR reads using MiXCR. The sample has approximately 30,000 clones, around a sixth seen once. The rearrangement uses TRBV5-1 and TRBJ2-3; no reliable D call. The clonotype originates from a female donor with papillary thyroid cancer or a benign thyroid nodule (not recorded which). Some clones in this sample may be carry-over from other donors' samples. Input material: blood. CDR3 protein: CASQTNVVGSTDTQYF. The CDR3 DNA reads TGCGCCAGCCAAACAAATGTAGTCGGGAGCACAGATACGCAGTATTTT.